The next 26 T cell receptor beta chains were all read from a single sample in a study of molecular identifiers for immune sequencing clone quantification. Using its own MiXCR run on the PCR reads, TCRdb lists one record per CDR3 protein. The repertoire holds about half a million distinct CDR3 sequences, with about 21% as singletons. The sample consisted of naive CD8+ T cells from blood, with Jurkat cell RNA spiked in. The subset: FACS-sorted CD8+CD4-CCR7+CD45RA+ naive T cells. The source of these receptors is a human donor in good health. Some libraries in this study had Jurkat cell RNA spiked in.

Concerning this clonotype itself: A read error is possible here, since a much larger clone lies one base away. The rearrangement uses TRBV7-3 and TRBJ2-1, with D possibly being TRBD1 or TRBD2 (5 bases each). This CDR3 has 13 residues. Germline CDR1 SGHTA, CDR2 FQGTGA. The CDR3 nucleotides read TGTACCAGCAGCTTGTTCGGGACGGATGAGCAGTTCTTC. Encoded protein: CTSSLFGTDEQFF.

The V and J genes are TRBV24-1 and TRBJ2-5, with 10 bases identical to TRBD2. The CDR3 consists of 17 residues. Germline loops: CDR1 KGHDR, CDR2 SFDVKD. Trimming took 4 bases from V and 0 from J; bases not matched to a gene: 7. CDR3 in DNA: TGTGCCACCAGTGACCTCGGGACTAGCGAAAACCAAGAGACCCAGTACTTC. This gives the protein CATSDLGTSENQETQYF.

On this clonotype itself: An end of the junction does not agree with germline; a read error may underlie this. The rearrangement joins TRBV27 to TRBJ2-7; D perhaps matches TRBD2 (6 bases). Germline lookup yields CDR1 MNHEY and CDR2 SMNVEV (reference sequence). The CDR3 length is 14 residues. CDR3 sequence: CVSSSISSAYEQYF. CDR3 DNA: TGTGTCAGCAGTTCAATATCTAGCGCCTACGAGCAGTACTTC.

This clonotype was detected only a few times. The rearrangement uses TRBV6-5 and TRBJ2-1; TRBD2 agrees at 11 bases. J was trimmed by 5 bases and V by 2 bases; bases with no gene match: 2. CDR3 length: 15 amino acids. Germline CDR1 and CDR2: MNHEY and SVGAGI. The CDR3 DNA sequence: TGTGCCAGCAGTTACGGGACTAGCGGACACAATGAGCAGTTCTTC. It encodes CASSYGTSGHNEQFF.

The rearrangement uses TRBV29-1 and TRBJ1-2; D remains ambiguous. Trimming took off 2 bases at V and 0 bases at J, with 1 base between the two ends. The CDR3 runs 11 residues. Germline CDR1 SQVTM, CDR2 ANQGSEA. CDR3 residues: CSVETNYGYTF. In DNA, the CDR3 is TGCAGCGTTGAAACTAACTATGGCTACACCTTC.

This clonotype has at least ten counts. V usage is TRBV19 and J usage is TRBJ2-7; 9 bases align to TRBD1. Germline V gene sequence: CDR1 LNHDA, CDR2 SQIVND (reference sequence). With V trimmed by 4 bases and J by 0 bases, 4 bases remained unmatched. The CDR3 runs to 15 residues. The CDR3 nucleotides are TGTGCCAGTAGTACGGGACAGGGACTCTCCTACGAGCAGTACTTC. Protein: CASSTGQGLSYEQYF.

Concerning this clonotype: The junction does not match germline at one end; this may be a read error. The rearrangement joins TRBV28 to TRBJ2-7, with 7 bases identical to TRBD1. CDR3 length: 14 residues. Germline CDR1 reads MDHEN; CDR2 reads SYDVKM. CDR3 DNA: TGCGCCAGCAGTACTATAGGGGGCGGGTACGAGCAGTACTTC. This sequence encodes CASSTIGGGYEQYF.

This clonotype was picked up many times. The chain uses TRBV5-1 and TRBJ1-1; D possibly corresponds to TRBD1 (5 bases). CDR3 length: 17 residues. Trimming shortened V by 2 bases and J by 0 bases, and 17 bases separated the two germline ends. Germline values: CDR1 SGHRS, CDR2 YFSETQ. CDR3 region: CASSFSLQGKMNTEAFF. CDR3 in DNA: TGCGCCAGCAGCTTTAGTTTGCAGGGCAAGATGAACACTGAAGCTTTCTTT. Supplemented by reference TRBV5-1 and TRBJ1-1, the full variable domain reads KAGVTQTPRYLIKTRGQQVTLSCSPISGHRSVSWYQQTPGQGLQFLFEYFSETQRNKGNFPGRFSGRQFSNSRSEMNVSTLELGDSALYLCASSFSLQGKMNTEAFFGQGTRLTVV.

V is TRBV4-3 and J is TRBJ1-5; 7 nucleotides align to TRBD1. The CDR3 covers 15 residues. The germline gives CDR1 LGHNA, CDR2 YSLEER. J lost 3 bases, V lost 1 base, and 3 bases had no gene match. The chain's CDR3 is CASSQGTGVNQPQHF. The CDR3 bases are TGCGCCAGCAGCCAAGGGACAGGAGTCAATCAGCCCCAGCATTTT.

This clonotype was seen more than once but under ten times. The chain employs TRBV9 and TRBJ2-6; D may be TRBD1 (6 bases). The V and J ends lost 3 bases and 0 bases respectively, with 13 bases between them. Germline V gene sequence: CDR1 SGDLS, CDR2 YYNGEE. CDR3 size: 17 residues. The CDR3: CASSEQGSPSGANVLTF. The CDR3 DNA follows: TGTGCCAGCAGCGAACAGGGTTCTCCCTCTGGGGCCAACGTCCTGACTTTC. The complete variable domain, with remaining parts taken from reference TRBV9 and TRBJ2-6, reads DSGVTQTPKHLITATGQRVTLRCSPRSGDLSVYWYQQSLDQGLQFLIQYYNGEERAKGNILERFSAQQFPDLHSELNLSSLELGDSALYFCASSEQGSPSGANVLTFGAGSRLTVL.

A word on this clonotype: At one boundary the junction diverges from the germline segment, which might be a read error. The gene calls are TRBV6-5 and TRBJ2-2; tentatively, D is TRBD2 (6 bases). Germline V gene lookup returns CDR1 MNHEY and CDR2 SVGAGI. The CDR3 has 15 residues. The chain's CDR3 is CASSYSMRSGGELLF. DNA for the CDR3: TGTGCCAGCAGTTACTCGATGCGGTCCGGCGGGGAGCTGCTTTTT.

A note on this clonotype: This may arise from a read error, as a much more abundant clone is one base away. The chain has TRBV6-5 and TRBJ1-1; TRBD1 aligns across 7 bases. Germline CDR1 is MNHEY and CDR2 is SVGAGI. The length of the CDR3 is 15 residues. The CDR3 region has the DNA TGTGCCAGCAGTTACTCGGGACAGTCGAACACTGAAGCTCTCTTT. Its protein is CASSYSGQSNTEALF.

This clonotype appeared many times. This sequence joins TRBV7-6 and TRBJ2-6; D is unclear. Germline values: CDR1 SGHVS, CDR2 FNYEAQ. The CDR3 has 15 residues. V was trimmed by 5 bases and J by 0 bases, leaving 8 bases between them. CDR3 region: CASSRTDSGANVLTF. Written as DNA, the CDR3 is TGTGCCAGCAGCCGCACAGACTCTGGGGCCAACGTCCTGACTTTC.

A note on this clonotype: A much larger clone sits a single nucleotide away, making a read error possible. This chain connects TRBV5-1 to TRBJ2-1; perhaps TRBD1 as D (6 bases). The CDR3 runs to 16 residues. Trimming left V 2 bases short and J 5 bases short, with 17 bases between. The V gene's germline CDR1 is SGHRS and CDR2 YFSETQ. The chain's CDR3 is CASSLSDWGRNNEQFF. The DNA for the CDR3 is TGCGCCAGCAGCTTATCTGACTGGGGGCGTAACAATGAGCAGTTCTTC.

The rearrangement links TRBV29-1 to TRBJ2-2; D is possibly TRBD1 (6 bases). The CDR3 extends over 13 amino acids. Germline V gene data show CDR1 as SQVTM and CDR2 as ANQGSEA. V was pared by 3 bases and J by 6 bases, with 11 bases between. The CDR3 region is CSVEGAVAGELFF. CDR3 DNA sequence: TGCAGCGTTGAGGGGGCCGTTGCCGGGGAGCTGTTTTTT.

Ten or more counts support this clonotype. V usage is TRBV9 and J usage is TRBJ2-3; 9 positions match TRBD2. Germline lookup yields CDR1 SGDLS and CDR2 YYNGEE. The CDR3 is 15 residues long. V lost 3 bases, J lost 2 bases, and 4 bases stayed unmatched. CDR3 bases: TGTGCCAGCAGCGCTGTAGCGGGAGACACAGATACGCAGTATTTT. Translating it yields CASSAVAGDTDTQYF.

This clonotype was detected many times. This sequence joins TRBV4-3 and TRBJ1-1, with D perhaps TRBD1 (6 bases). Trimming left V 5 bases short and J 4 bases short, with 17 bases between. The CDR3 has 15 residues. Germline-derived CDR1 and CDR2 are LGHNA and YSLEER. The CDR3 nucleotides read TGCGCCAGCAGCGCAACTGGCCTAGGGGGCACTGAAGCTTTCTTT. The encoded protein is CASSATGLGGTEAFF.

This clonotype was detected a few times. CDR3 region: CASREDRGYNQPQHF. The CDR3 DNA reads as TGTGCCAGCAGGGAGGACAGGGGGTACAATCAGCCCCAGCATTTT. The chain couples TRBV6-2 or TRBV6-3 to TRBJ1-5, with 10 bases matching TRBD1. J was trimmed by 3 bases and V by 6 bases; bases with no gene match: 5. The germline V gene has CDR1 MNHEY and CDR2 SVGEGT. There are 15 residues in the CDR3.

Note on this clonotype: It may be a read error: a sequence one base away is much more abundant. The chain joins TRBV5-6 to TRBJ2-7, with D unresolved. Germline assignment: CDR1 SGHDT and CDR2 YYEEEE. This CDR3 is 13 amino acids long. In nucleotides, the CDR3 is TGTGCCAGCAGCTTTGGGGTTTCCTCCGAGCAGTACTTC. Residues: CASSFGVSSEQYF.

This clonotype appeared many times. The genes are TRBV4-3 and TRBJ2-3; 8 bases fit TRBD2. Germline V gives CDR1 LGHNA, CDR2 YSLEER. V lost 0 bases and J lost 5; bases outside the gene matches: 7. The CDR3 has 16 amino acids. The CDR3 DNA follows: TGCGCCAGCAGCCAAGATAACGCGGGAGGAAAAGATACGCAGTATTTT. Translated, it gives CASSQDNAGGKDTQYF.

This clonotype was counted at least ten times. The chain uses TRBV5-1 and TRBJ2-7, with TRBD2 matching 14 bases. Germline CDR1 and CDR2: SGHRS and YFSETQ. The CDR3 runs to 20 residues. The V and J ends lost 2 bases and 3 bases, in that order; junction bases with no gene match: 16. The CDR3 here is CASSFQGTSGSSAVGYEQYF. Here the CDR3 DNA reads TGCGCCAGCAGCTTTCAAGGGACTAGCGGGAGCAGTGCGGTGGGCTACGAGCAGTACTTC.

This clonotype occurred a few times. The V call is TRBV19, the J call TRBJ2-7; D might be TRBD1 or TRBD2, each matching 6 bases. CDR3 length equals 14 residues. V was clipped by 5 bases and J by 5 bases, with 16 bases between them. Germline V lookup: CDR1 LNHDA, CDR2 SQIVND (reference sequence). CDR3 residues: CASSVGGTWDEQYF. As DNA, the CDR3 is TGTGCCAGTAGTGTAGGGGGGACTTGGGACGAGCAGTACTTC.

This clonotype was observed at least ten times. The chain recombines TRBV7-9 with TRBJ1-3; D is perhaps TRBD1 (5 bases). Trimming cost V 5 bases and J 2 bases, with 10 bases left between them. This CDR3 region has 14 residues. The V gene's germline CDR1 is SEHNR and CDR2 FQNEAQ (reference sequence). The CDR3 spells CASSLTEAGNTIYF. CDR3 nucleotides: TGTGCCAGCAGCCTGACAGAGGCTGGAAACACCATATATTTT.

This clonotype was detected only a few times. The chain has TRBV14 and TRBJ2-7, with 9 bases that match TRBD1. Germline trimming cut 4 bases from V and 5 bases from J; bases unmatched to any gene: 3. In germline, CDR1 is SGHDN, CDR2 FVKESK. CDR3 size: 13 residues. CDR3 sequence: CASSRTGANEQYF. The CDR3 region has the DNA TGTGCCAGCAGCCGGACAGGGGCCAACGAGCAGTACTTC.

The CDR3 DNA is TGTGCCAGCAGCCCCATTGGAAGGAATGAAGCTTTCTTT. Protein sequence: CASSPIGRNEAFF. This chain connects TRBV3-1 to TRBJ1-1; D not resolved. Deletions cut 4 bases from V and 7 bases from J, with 13 bases between. This CDR3 comprises 13 residues. CDR1 and CDR2 (germline): LGHDT, YNNKEL (reference sequence). Full variable domain (missing parts from reference TRBV3-1 and TRBJ1-1): DTAVSQTPKYLVTQMGNDKSIKCEQNLGHDTMYWYKQDSKKFLKIMFSYNNKELIINETVPNRFSPKSPDKAHLNLHINSLELGDSAVYFCASSPIGRNEAFFGQGTRLTVV.

This clonotype was counted only a few times. For the CDR3, the DNA is TGTGCCAGTAGTGTCAGGAACGAGGTGATTATATTGAACTATGGCTACACCTTC. This encodes CASSVRNEVIILNYGYTF. This chain connects TRBV19 to TRBJ1-2; D uncertain. The length of the CDR3 is 18 residues. CDR1 LNHDA and CDR2 SQIVND come from the germline V gene (reference sequence). Trimming removed 5 bases at V and 2 bases at J, with 24 bases between.